This T cell receptor (beta chain) was obtained from a study of cytomegalovirus exposure and HLA in healthy donors. Study-wide results and caveats: A few chains tied to CMV proved CMV antigen-specific in vitro.

Germline CDR1 and CDR2: MDHEN and SYDVKM. With 4 bases removed from V and 7 bases from J, the gap between germline ends came to 13 bases. The CDR3 runs 13 residues. Notes on this clone: What it binds is unknown.

The method was immunoSEQ multiplex PCR; TCRdb's version includes in-frame clones alone and lacks a portion of them. Here the sample spans some 200,000 clones, around nine tenths being singletons. The chain has TRBV28 and TRBJ2-5; D perhaps matches TRBD1 (5 bases). Sequencing was carried out using PBMCs. The receptor comes from a man aged 30-40 years in good health and CMV-seropositive. CDR3 DNA: TGTGCCAGCAGTTCCTACCAGGGTGGGACCCAGTACTTC. Amino acid sequence: CASSSYQGGTQYF.